This T cell receptor (beta chain) was retrieved from a study of T cell repertoires in cytomegalovirus infection. Overall study: In public TCR beta signatures, there were indications of both CMV infection and matching HLA type.

Comment on this clonotype: Its specificity is not known. The junction and the germline gene differ at one end; a read error may be behind it.

Study-level results: There were carriers of CMV plus the relevant HLA, and cumulative public TCR beta family frequency identified them. Dominant in the ex vivo response were TCR beta clonotypes restricted by HLA-C and specific for CMV.

TCRdb redid the calling of the reads with MiXCR, one entry per CDR3 protein. The sample gives some 450,000 distinct CDR3 sequences, 31% of which show up once; about an eighth is in the top ten. The germline V gene has CDR1 DFQATT and CDR2 SNEGSKA (reference sequence). This CDR3 has 11 amino acids. The chain links TRBV20-1 to TRBJ2-7; D not certain. Specimen: PBMCs. This receptor was obtained from a human donor in good health (CMV status not recorded). Some clones in this sample may be carry-over from other donors' samples. This CDR3 is CSARVSDEQYF. Written as DNA, the CDR3 is TGCAGTGCTAGAGTCTCCGACGAGCAGTACTTC.